This is a list of T cell receptor beta chains from one sample in a study of T-cell reconstitution after alpha-beta-depleted transplantation in children. TCRdb called the PCR reads again in MiXCR, with one record for every CDR3 protein. The sample records fewer than 700,000 distinct CDR3 sequences, over 10% being singletons. The specimen comprised PBMCs, mostly from graft donor cells, sampled 360 days after TCRalphabeta/CD19-depleted stem cell transplant. These receptors were taken from a male patient younger than 18 who had a stem cell transplant for acute myeloid leukemia, so the T cells may come from the graft donor. CDR3s include the opening cysteine and the closing phenylalanine or tryptophan. Fields, in order: D gene, V gene, clone size, J gene, CDR3 protein, CDR3 DNA. D genes are given only for firm matches. Where a row states a size, it is once, few, many or the class of an expanded clone; other rows omit it.

-	TRBV29-1	many	TRBJ2-3	CSVVSRALPPGDTQYF	TGCAGCGTTGTTTCCCGGGCCCTCCCCCCAGGGGATACGCAGTATTTT
TRBD2	TRBV29-1	-	TRBJ2-7	CSVEAGTSGTYEQYF	TGCAGCGTTGAAGCGGGGACTAGCGGGACCTACGAGCAGTACTTC
-	TRBV29-1	many	TRBJ2-7	CSVSRVTDTYEQYF	TGCAGCGTTAGCAGGGTGACTGATACTTACGAGCAGTACTTC
-	TRBV7-3	-	TRBJ2-1	CASSLRGRGGEQFF	TGTGCCAGCAGCTTAAGGGGGCGTGGAGGTGAGCAGTTCTTC
TRBD2	TRBV5-1	many	TRBJ2-7	CASGTSGYEQYF	TGCGCCAGCGGGACTAGCGGCTACGAGCAGTACTTC
TRBD1	TRBV7-8	-	TRBJ1-2	CASSFVGQGRLYGYTF	TGTGCCAGCAGCTTCGTCGGACAGGGGCGGCTCTATGGCTACACCTTC
-	TRBV7-9	many	TRBJ2-3	CASSVLTDTQYF	TGTGCCAGCAGCGTTCTTACAGATACGCAGTATTTT
TRBD2	TRBV7-2	few	TRBJ2-1	CASSPLSGLAVNEQFF	TGTGCCAGCAGCCCGCTTTCGGGACTAGCGGTCAATGAGCAGTTCTTC
-	TRBV7-6	-	TRBJ2-2	CASVEITVGELFF	TGTGCCAGCGTAGAAATTACCGTGGGGGAGCTGTTTTTT
-	TRBV20-1	many	TRBJ2-7	CSAGGGSMLYEQYF	TGCAGTGCTGGAGGGGGGTCAATGCTATACGAGCAGTACTTC
TRBD1	TRBV20-1	-	TRBJ1-4	CSAQTGTVNEKLFF	TGCAGTGCTCAGACCGGGACAGTCAATGAAAAACTGTTTTTT
-	TRBV5-1	-	TRBJ2-1	CASSPGAEVYNEQFF	TGCGCCAGCAGCCCCGGGGCGGAGGTATACAATGAGCAGTTCTTC
TRBD1	TRBV4-3	-	TRBJ1-1	CASSQTGGGTEAFF	TGCGCCAGCAGCCAGACAGGGGGCGGCACTGAAGCTTTCTTT
TRBD2	TRBV29-1	few	TRBJ2-7	CSGGTSGIEQYF	TGCAGCGGGGGGACTAGCGGGATTGAGCAGTACTTC
-	TRBV12-5	-	TRBJ2-3	CASGLAVGGTQYF	TGTGCTAGTGGTTTGGCAGTCGGGGGTACGCAGTATTTT
-	TRBV21-1	-	TRBJ2-6	CASSKDPRPSGANVLTF	TGTGCCAGCAGCAAAGATCCCAGGCCCTCTGGGGCCAACGTCCTGACTTTC
-	TRBV28	few	TRBJ2-7	CASSLPEYEQYF	TGTGCCAGCAGTTTACCTGAATACGAGCAGTACTTC
TRBD2	TRBV28	-	TRBJ2-1	CASRLSGRAVNEQFF	TGTGCCAGCAGGCTTAGCGGGAGGGCCGTCAATGAGCAGTTCTTC
TRBD1	TRBV12-3/TRBV12-4	many	TRBJ1-2	CASSWAGGSNYGYTF	TGTGCCAGCAGCTGGGCAGGGGGCTCAAACTATGGCTACACCTTC
TRBD2	TRBV9	few	TRBJ2-2	CASSVAILAGGLGTGELFF	TGTGCCAGCAGCGTAGCTATCCTAGCGGGAGGGCTGGGCACCGGGGAGCTGTTTTTT
-	TRBV2	many	TRBJ2-2	CASSDDIRGDWSLFF	TGTGCCAGCAGTGATGACATTAGGGGGGATTGGTCGCTGTTTTTT
TRBD1	TRBV18	few	TRBJ2-5	CASSRTGTGEETQYF	TGTGCCAGCTCTCGCACCGGGACAGGAGAAGAGACCCAGTACTTC
TRBD1	TRBV15	few	TRBJ2-1	CATSRAGTGDNEQFF	TGTGCCACCAGCAGAGCCGGGACAGGGGATAATGAGCAGTTCTTC
TRBD2	TRBV20-1	few	TRBJ2-1	CSASYLGLAGGGGLNEQFF	TGCAGTGCTTCCTATCTCGGACTAGCGGGAGGAGGGGGATTAAATGAGCAGTTCTTC
TRBD2	TRBV12-3/TRBV12-4	-	TRBJ2-7	CASSLALGGSGEQYF	TGTGCCAGCAGTTTAGCCTTGGGAGGGTCCGGCGAGCAGTACTTC
-	TRBV5-3	many	TRBJ2-1	CARSLETTGPNSYNEQFF	TGTGCCAGAAGCTTGGAGACGACCGGTCCAAACTCCTACAATGAGCAGTTCTTC
-	TRBV7-9	-	TRBJ2-5	CASSLHGGQVTQYF	TGTGCCAGCAGCTTACACGGGGGGCAGGTGACCCAGTACTTC
-	TRBV3-1	many	TRBJ2-7	CASTNKDEQYF	TGTGCCAGCACAAACAAGGACGAGCAGTACTTC
-	TRBV4-2	many	TRBJ2-1	CASSTAGTYNEQFF	TGTGCCAGCAGCACCGCCGGGACCTACAATGAGCAGTTCTTC
-	TRBV29-1	-	TRBJ2-3	CSVDFAENTQYF	TGCAGCGTTGACTTTGCGGAAAATACGCAGTATTTT
-	TRBV28	-	TRBJ2-1	CASSSELGGFNEQFF	TGTGCCAGCAGTTCGGAACTAGGGGGGTTCAATGAGCAGTTCTTC
TRBD2	TRBV2	few	TRBJ2-1	CASSEEEGRLAGAVYNEQFF	TGTGCCAGCAGTGAAGAAGAGGGGAGGCTAGCGGGAGCGGTGTACAATGAGCAGTTCTTC
-	TRBV28	few	TRBJ2-1	CASILPGSPYNEQFF	TGTGCCAGCATCCTGCCGGGATCCCCCTACAATGAGCAGTTCTTC
-	TRBV28	few	TRBJ1-1	CASSPGDTNTEAFF	TGTGCCAGCAGCCCCGGAGATACGAACACTGAAGCTTTCTTT
-	TRBV20-1	few	TRBJ1-1	CSADDRNTEAFF	TGCAGTGCTGATGACCGGAACACTGAAGCTTTCTTT
-	TRBV5-8	-	TRBJ2-1	CASVILVHEQFF	TGTGCCAGCGTCATCCTAGTTCATGAGCAGTTCTTC
-	TRBV27	few	TRBJ1-1	CASSLSGRRETEAFF	TGTGCCAGCAGTTTATCCGGCAGAAGAGAGACTGAAGCTTTCTTT
-	TRBV28	-	TRBJ2-2	CASSFDHGELFF	TGTGCCAGCAGTTTCGACCACGGGGAGCTGTTTTTT
TRBD1	TRBV28	few	TRBJ2-5	CASSWPRQGETQYF	TGTGCCAGCAGCTGGCCCCGACAGGGTGAGACCCAGTACTTC
TRBD2	TRBV12-3/TRBV12-4	many	TRBJ2-3	CASNPGTTWTDTQYF	TGTGCCAGCAATCCCGGGACTACCTGGACAGATACGCAGTATTTT
-	TRBV6-1	many	TRBJ2-1	CASSPLRGRETIF	TGTGCCAGCAGTCCTCTTCGGGGGCGGGAAACCATCTTC
-	TRBV29-1	-	TRBJ2-5	CSVVLASQETQYF	TGCAGCGTTGTCCTAGCGAGCCAAGAGACCCAGTACTTC
TRBD2	TRBV29-1	-	TRBJ2-3	CSPAGLAGEADTQYF	TGCAGCCCTGCGGGACTAGCGGGAGAGGCAGATACGCAGTATTTT
TRBD2	TRBV7-9	-	TRBJ2-7	CASSRGLAGHEQYF	TGTGCCAGCAGCCGAGGACTAGCGGGACACGAGCAGTACTTC
-	TRBV20-1	-	TRBJ1-6	CSASTDDYNSPLHF	TGCAGTGCTAGTACGGACGACTATAATTCACCCCTCCACTTT
TRBD2	TRBV6-4	-	TRBJ2-3	CAACDLEAGGTDTQYF	TGTGCCGCCTGTGATCTCGAAGCGGGAGGCACAGATACGCAGTATTTT
TRBD1	TRBV25-1	-	TRBJ2-7	CASSTGTGVGSDEQYF	TGTGCCAGCAGTACGGGGACAGGGGTGGGTAGTGACGAGCAGTACTTC
-	TRBV12-3/TRBV12-4	few	TRBJ2-1	CASTSRRCEQFF	TGTGCCAGCACCTCTAGACGTTGTGAGCAGTTCTTC
-	TRBV28	many	TRBJ1-2	CASSLLGGYGYTF	TGTGCCAGCAGTTTATTAGGGGGCTATGGCTACACCTTC
TRBD2	TRBV7-3	few	TRBJ2-7	CASSPNPGGRNEQYF	TGTGCCAGCAGCCCTAACCCCGGCGGGAGAAACGAGCAGTACTTC
TRBD2	TRBV6-2/TRBV6-3	-	TRBJ2-6	CASSYRLAGAFRASGANVLTF	TGTGCCAGCAGTTACCGGCTAGCGGGAGCCTTCCGAGCTTCGGGGGCCAACGTCCTGACTTTC
TRBD1	TRBV20-1	-	TRBJ1-2	CSATRDRGDYGYTF	TGCAGTGCTACCCGGGACAGGGGCGACTATGGCTACACCTTC
TRBD1	TRBV12-5	few	TRBJ2-2	CASGLEFGVFPRQGYTGELFF	TGTGCTAGTGGTTTGGAGTTCGGGGTTTTCCCGAGACAGGGATACACCGGGGAGCTGTTTTTT
-	TRBV29-1	many	TRBJ2-1	CSVEERHSYNEQFF	TGCAGCGTTGAGGAGCGGCACTCCTACAATGAGCAGTTCTTC